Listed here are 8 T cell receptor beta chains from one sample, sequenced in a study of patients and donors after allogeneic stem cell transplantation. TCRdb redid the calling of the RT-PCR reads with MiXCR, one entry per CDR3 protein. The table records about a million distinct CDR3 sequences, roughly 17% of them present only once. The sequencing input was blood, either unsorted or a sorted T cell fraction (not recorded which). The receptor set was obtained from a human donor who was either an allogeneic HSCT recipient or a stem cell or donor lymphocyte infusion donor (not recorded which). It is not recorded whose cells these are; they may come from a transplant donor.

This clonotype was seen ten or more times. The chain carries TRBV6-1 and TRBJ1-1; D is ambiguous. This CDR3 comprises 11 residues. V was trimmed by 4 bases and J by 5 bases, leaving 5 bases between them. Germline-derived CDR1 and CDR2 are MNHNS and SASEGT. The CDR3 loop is CASSGVTEAFF. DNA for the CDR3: TGTGCCAGCAGTGGAGTAACTGAAGCTTTCTTT.

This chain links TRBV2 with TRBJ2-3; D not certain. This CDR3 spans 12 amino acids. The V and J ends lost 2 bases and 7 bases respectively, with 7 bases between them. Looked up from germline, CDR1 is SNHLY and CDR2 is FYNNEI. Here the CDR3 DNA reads TGTGCCAGCAGTGAAACGCGATATACGCAGTATTTT. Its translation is CASSETRYTQYF.

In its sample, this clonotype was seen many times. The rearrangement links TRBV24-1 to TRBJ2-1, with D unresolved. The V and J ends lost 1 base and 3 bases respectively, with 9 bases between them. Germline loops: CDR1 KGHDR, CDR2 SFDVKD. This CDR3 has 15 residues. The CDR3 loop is CATSDFRSSYNEQFF. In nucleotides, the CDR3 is TGTGCCACCAGTGATTTCAGGTCCAGCTACAATGAGCAGTTCTTC.

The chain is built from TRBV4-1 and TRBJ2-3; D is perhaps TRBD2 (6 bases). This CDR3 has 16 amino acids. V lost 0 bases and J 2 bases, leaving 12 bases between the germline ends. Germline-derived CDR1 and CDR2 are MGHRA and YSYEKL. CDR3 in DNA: TGCGCCAGCAGCCAAGAGAGGGGACTTACCACAGATACGCAGTATTTT. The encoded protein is CASSQERGLTTDTQYF.

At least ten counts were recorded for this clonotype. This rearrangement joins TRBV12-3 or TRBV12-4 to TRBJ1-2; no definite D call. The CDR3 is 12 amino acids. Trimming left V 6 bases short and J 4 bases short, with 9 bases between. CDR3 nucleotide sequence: TGTGCCAGCAGCCAAATTGCCTATGGCTACACCTTC. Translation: CASSQIAYGYTF.

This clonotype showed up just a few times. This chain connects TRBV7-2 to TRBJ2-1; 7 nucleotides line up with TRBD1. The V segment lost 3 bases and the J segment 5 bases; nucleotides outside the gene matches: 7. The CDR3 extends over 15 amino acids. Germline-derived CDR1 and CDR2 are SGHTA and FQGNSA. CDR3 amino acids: CASSLTGQNNNEQFF. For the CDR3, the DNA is TGTGCCAGCAGCTTGACGGGACAGAACAACAATGAGCAGTTCTTC.

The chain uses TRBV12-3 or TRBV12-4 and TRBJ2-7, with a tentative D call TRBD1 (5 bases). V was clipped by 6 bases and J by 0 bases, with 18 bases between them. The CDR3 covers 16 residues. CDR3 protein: CASSPSGRISSYEQYF. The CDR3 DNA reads TGTGCCAGCAGCCCGTCAGGGCGGATTAGCTCCTACGAGCAGTACTTC.

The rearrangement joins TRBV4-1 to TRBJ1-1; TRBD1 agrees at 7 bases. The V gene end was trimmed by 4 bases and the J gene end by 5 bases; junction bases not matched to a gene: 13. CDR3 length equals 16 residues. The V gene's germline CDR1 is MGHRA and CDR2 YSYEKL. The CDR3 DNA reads TGCGCCAGCAGCCCCGTGGGAGCGACAGGGATGACTGAAGCTTTCTTT. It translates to CASSPVGATGMTEAFF.